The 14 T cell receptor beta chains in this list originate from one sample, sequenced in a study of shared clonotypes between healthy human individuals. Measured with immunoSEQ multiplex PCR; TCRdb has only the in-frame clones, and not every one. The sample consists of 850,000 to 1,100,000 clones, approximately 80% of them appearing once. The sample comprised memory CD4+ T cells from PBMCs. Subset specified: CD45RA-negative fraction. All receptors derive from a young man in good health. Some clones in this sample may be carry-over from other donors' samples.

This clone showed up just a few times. CDR3 region: CASSVVWTADTQYF. CDR3 in DNA: TGTGCCAGCAGCGTGGTCTGGACGGCAGATACGCAGTATTTT. The J gene is TRBJ2-3, the V gene TRBV7-2; D gene unclear. The CDR3 spans 14 residues. Germline V gene data show CDR1 as SGHTA and CDR2 as FQGNSA. V lost 5 bases, J lost 4 bases, and 13 bases lay in between. The full variable domain, completed using reference TRBV7-2 and TRBJ2-3, is GAGVSQSPSNKVTEKGKDVELRCDPISGHTALYWYRQSLGQGLEFLIYFQGNSAPDKSGLPSDRFSAERTGGSVSTLTIQRTQQEDSAVYLCASSVVWTADTQYFGPGTRLTVL.

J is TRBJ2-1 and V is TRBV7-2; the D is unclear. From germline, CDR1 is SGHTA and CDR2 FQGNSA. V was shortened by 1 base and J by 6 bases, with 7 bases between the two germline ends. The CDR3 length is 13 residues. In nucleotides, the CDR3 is TGTGCCAGCAGCTTAGGCGCCGGCAATGAGCAGTTCTTC. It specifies CASSLGAGNEQFF.

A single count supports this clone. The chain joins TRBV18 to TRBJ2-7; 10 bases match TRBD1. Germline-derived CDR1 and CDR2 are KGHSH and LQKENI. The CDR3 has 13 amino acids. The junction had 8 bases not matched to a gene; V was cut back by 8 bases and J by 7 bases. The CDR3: CASTRQGALEQYF. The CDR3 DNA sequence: TGTGCCAGCACCAGACAGGGGGCCTTAGAGCAGTACTTC.

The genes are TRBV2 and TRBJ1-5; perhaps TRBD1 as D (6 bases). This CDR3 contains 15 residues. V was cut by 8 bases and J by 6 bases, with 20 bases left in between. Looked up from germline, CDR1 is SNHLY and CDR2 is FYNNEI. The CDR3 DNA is TGTGCCAGCTCTAAAATTGGGCAGGGGAGTCAGCCCCAGCATTTT. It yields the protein CASSKIGQGSQPQHF.

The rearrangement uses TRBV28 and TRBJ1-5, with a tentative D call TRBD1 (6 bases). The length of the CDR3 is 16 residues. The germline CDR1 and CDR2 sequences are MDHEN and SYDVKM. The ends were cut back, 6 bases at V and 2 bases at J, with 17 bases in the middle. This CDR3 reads CASSPQSGAGNQPQHF. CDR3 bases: TGTGCCAGCAGCCCCCAATCGGGGGCCGGCAATCAGCCCCAGCATTTT.

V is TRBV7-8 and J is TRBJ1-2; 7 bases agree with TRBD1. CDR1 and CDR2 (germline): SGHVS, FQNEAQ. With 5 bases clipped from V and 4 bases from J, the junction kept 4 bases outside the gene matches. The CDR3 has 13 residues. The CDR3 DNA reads TGTGCCAGCAGCCCTAGGACAGGCTATGGCTACACCTTC. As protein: CASSPRTGYGYTF. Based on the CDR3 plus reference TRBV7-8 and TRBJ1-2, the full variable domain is GAGVSQSPRYKVAKRGQDVALRCDPISGHVSLFWYQQALGQGPEFLTYFQNEAQLDKSGLPSDRFFAERPEGSVSTLKIQRTQQEDSAVYLCASSPRTGYGYTFGSGTRLTVV.

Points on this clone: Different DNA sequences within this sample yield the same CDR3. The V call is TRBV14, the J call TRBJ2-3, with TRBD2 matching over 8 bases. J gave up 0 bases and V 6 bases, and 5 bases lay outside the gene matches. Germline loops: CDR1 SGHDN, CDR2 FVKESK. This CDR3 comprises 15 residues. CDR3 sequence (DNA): TGTGCCAGCAGTCTACTAGCGGTTAGCACAGATACGCAGTATTTT. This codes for CASSLLAVSTDTQYF.

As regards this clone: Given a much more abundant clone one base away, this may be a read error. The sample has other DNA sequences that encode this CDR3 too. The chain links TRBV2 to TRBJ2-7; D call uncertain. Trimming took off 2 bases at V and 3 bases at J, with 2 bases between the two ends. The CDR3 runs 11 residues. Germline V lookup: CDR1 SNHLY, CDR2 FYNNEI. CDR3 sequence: CASSEYYEQYF. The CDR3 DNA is TGTGCCAGCAGTGAATACTACGAGCAGTACTTC.

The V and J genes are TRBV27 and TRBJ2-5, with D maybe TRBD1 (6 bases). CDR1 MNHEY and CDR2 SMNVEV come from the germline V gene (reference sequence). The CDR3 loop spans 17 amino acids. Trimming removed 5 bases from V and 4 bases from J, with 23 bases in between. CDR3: CASSRSPGVRRRETQYF. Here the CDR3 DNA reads TGTGCCAGCAGTCGTTCCCCAGGGGTGCGGCGAAGAGAGACCCAGTACTTC.

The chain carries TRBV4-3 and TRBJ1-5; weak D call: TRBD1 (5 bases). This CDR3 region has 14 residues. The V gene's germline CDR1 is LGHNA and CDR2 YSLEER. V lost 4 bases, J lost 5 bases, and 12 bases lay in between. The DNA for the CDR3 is TGCGCCAGCAGCCTTTTAGTAGGGGATCAGCCCCAGCATTTT. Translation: CASSLLVGDQPQHF.

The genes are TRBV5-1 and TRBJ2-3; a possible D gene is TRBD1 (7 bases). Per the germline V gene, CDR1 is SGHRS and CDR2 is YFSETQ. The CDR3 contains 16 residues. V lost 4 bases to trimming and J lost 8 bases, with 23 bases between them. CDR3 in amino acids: CASSPGVRQGSVTQYF. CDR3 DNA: TGCGCCAGCAGCCCGGGGGTACGACAGGGATCCGTTACGCAGTATTTT.

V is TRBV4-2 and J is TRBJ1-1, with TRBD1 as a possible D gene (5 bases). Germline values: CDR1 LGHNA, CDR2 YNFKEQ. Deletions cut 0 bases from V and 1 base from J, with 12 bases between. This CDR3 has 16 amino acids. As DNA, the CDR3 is TGTGCCAGCAGCCAAGATCCGGGAACAGGGAACACTGAAGCTTTCTTT. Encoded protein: CASSQDPGTGNTEAFF.

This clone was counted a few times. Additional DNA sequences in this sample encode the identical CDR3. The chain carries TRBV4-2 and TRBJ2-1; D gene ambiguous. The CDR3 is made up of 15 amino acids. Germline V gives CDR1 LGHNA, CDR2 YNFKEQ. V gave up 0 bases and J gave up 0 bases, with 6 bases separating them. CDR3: CASSQEPSSYNEQFF. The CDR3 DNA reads TGTGCCAGCAGCCAAGAGCCCAGCTCCTACAATGAGCAGTTCTTC.

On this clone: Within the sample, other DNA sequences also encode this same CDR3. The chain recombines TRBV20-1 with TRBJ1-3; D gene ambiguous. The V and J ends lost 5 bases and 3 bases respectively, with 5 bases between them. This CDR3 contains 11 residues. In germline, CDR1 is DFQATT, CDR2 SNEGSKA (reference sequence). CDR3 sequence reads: CSASDGNTIYF. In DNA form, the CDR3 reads TGCAGTGCTTCGGATGGAAACACCATATATTTT.